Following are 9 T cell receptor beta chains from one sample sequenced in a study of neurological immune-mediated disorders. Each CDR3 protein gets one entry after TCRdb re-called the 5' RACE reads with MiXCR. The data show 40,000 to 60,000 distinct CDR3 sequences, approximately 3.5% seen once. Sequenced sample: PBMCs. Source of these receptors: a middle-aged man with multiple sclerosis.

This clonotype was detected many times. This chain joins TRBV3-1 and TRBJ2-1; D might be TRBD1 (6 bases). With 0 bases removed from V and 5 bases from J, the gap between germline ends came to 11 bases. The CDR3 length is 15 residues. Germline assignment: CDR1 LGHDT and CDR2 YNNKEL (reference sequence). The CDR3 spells CASSQDGQPHNEQFF. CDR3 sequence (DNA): TGTGCCAGCAGCCAAGACGGACAGCCGCACAATGAGCAGTTCTTC.

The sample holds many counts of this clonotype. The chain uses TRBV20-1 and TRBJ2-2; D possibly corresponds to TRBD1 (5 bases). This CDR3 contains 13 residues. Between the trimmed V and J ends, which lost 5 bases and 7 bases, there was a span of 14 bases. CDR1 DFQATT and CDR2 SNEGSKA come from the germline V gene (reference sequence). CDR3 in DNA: TGCAGTGCTCCAAGGGGCCTGGGCGGGGAGCTGTTTTTT. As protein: CSAPRGLGGELFF.

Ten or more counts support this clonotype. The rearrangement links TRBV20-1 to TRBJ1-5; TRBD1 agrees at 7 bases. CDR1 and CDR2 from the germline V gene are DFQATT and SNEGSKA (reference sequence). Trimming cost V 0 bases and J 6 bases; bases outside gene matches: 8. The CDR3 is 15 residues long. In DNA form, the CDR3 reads TGCAGTGCTAGAGAAGTCAGGGACAGCGGTCAGCCCCAGCATTTT. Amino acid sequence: CSAREVRDSGQPQHF.

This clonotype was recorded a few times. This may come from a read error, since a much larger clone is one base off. CDR3 protein: CSAGKGFDGYTF. CDR3 DNA: TGCAGTGCAGGAAAGGGTTTCGATGGCTACACCTTC. The V call is TRBV20-1, the J call TRBJ1-2; D is unclear. The CDR3 loop spans 12 amino acids. CDR1 and CDR2 from the germline V gene are DFQATT and SNEGSKA (reference sequence). V was trimmed by 6 bases and J by 6 bases, leaving 14 bases between them.

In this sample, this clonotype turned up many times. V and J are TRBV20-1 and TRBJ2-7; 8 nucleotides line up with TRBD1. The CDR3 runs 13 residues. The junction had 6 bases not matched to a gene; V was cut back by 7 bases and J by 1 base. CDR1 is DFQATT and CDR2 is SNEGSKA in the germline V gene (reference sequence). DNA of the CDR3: TGCAGTGTCGGACAGGGTATGTCCTACGAGCAGTACTTC. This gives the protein CSVGQGMSYEQYF.

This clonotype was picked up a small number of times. The CDR3 is CASVGDYEQYF. For the CDR3, the DNA is TGTGCCAGCGTCGGGGACTACGAGCAGTACTTC. This chain connects TRBV7-9 to TRBJ2-7, with TRBD2 as a possible D gene (5 bases). The germline V gene encodes CDR1 SEHNR and CDR2 FQNEAQ (reference sequence). This CDR3 has 11 amino acids. Trimming took off 8 bases at V and 3 bases at J, with 8 bases between the two ends.

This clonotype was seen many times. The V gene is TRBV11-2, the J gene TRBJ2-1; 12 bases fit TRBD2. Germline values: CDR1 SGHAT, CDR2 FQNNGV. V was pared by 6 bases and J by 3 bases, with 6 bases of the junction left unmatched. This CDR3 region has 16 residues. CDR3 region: CASRTGLAGNYNEQFF. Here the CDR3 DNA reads TGTGCCAGCAGGACTGGACTAGCGGGGAACTACAATGAGCAGTTCTTC.

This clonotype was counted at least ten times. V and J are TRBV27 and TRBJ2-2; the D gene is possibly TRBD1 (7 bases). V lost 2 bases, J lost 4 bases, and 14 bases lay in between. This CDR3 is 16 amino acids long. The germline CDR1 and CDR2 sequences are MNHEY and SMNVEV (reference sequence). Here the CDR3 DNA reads TGTGCCAGCAGTTTAGGAGGGGGCGCGGGCACCGGGGAGCTGTTTTTT. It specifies CASSLGGGAGTGELFF.

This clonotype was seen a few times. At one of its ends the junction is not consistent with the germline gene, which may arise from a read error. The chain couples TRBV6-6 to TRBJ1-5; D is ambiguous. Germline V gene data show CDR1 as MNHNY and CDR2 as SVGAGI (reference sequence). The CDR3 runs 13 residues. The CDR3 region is CASGDDSNQPQNF. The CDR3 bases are TGTGCCAGCGGGGATGATAGCAATCAGCCCCAGAATTTT.